Below are 26 T cell receptor beta chains sequenced from a single sample in a study of shared clonotypes between healthy human individuals. Profiling relied on immunoSEQ multiplex PCR, and the TCRdb table lists in-frame clones only, not all of them. The sample consists of almost 700,000 clones, 92% of them appearing once. Naive-designated CD8 cells lacked CD45RO, were positively enriched for CCR7, and omitted terminally differentiated effector memory CD45RA+ cells. The sequenced sample was naive CD8+ T cells sorted from blood. The receptors stem from a man aged 25 to 40 in good health.

The rearrangement joins TRBV9 to TRBJ2-5; TRBD2 aligns across 9 bases. Germline CDR1 and CDR2: SGDLS and YYNGEE. The V and J ends lost 3 bases and 0 bases, in that order; junction bases with no gene match: 9. The CDR3 length is 17 residues. The CDR3 protein is CASSGSAWTSDQETQYF. The CDR3 DNA reads TGTGCCAGCAGCGGATCAGCTTGGACTAGCGACCAAGAGACCCAGTACTTC.

The chain has TRBV9 and TRBJ1-5, with D perhaps TRBD1 (6 bases). The CDR3 is 13 amino acids. V was clipped by 3 bases and J by 4 bases, with 8 bases between them. Germline V CDR1 and CDR2: SGDLS, YYNGEE. CDR3 nucleotide sequence: TGTGCCAGCAGCGAAGGGGGGAATCAGCCCCAGCATTTT. This sequence encodes CASSEGGNQPQHF. The full variable domain, completed using reference TRBV9 and TRBJ1-5, is DSGVTQTPKHLITATGQRVTLRCSPRSGDLSVYWYQQSLDQGLQFLIQYYNGEERAKGNILERFSAQQFPDLHSELNLSSLELGDSALYFCASSEGGNQPQHFGDGTRLSIL.

The chain combines TRBV4-1 with TRBJ2-5; D gene ambiguous. The CDR3 covers 13 residues. V lost 0 bases, J lost 6 bases, and 8 bases lay in between. Germline V CDR1 and CDR2: MGHRA, YSYEKL. CDR3 bases: TGCGCCAGCAGCCAAGATCCAGGAAAGACCCAGTACTTC. Translation: CASSQDPGKTQYF.

The V call is TRBV7-9, the J call TRBJ2-3; 11 bases agree with TRBD2. Trimming cost V 5 bases and J 6 bases; bases outside gene matches: 16. The CDR3 is 18 amino acids. CDR1 and CDR2 from the germline V gene are SEHNR and FQNEAQ (reference sequence). In DNA, the CDR3 is TGTGCCAGCAGCCAGGACGGGGCTGGACTAGCGGGTTCGGATACGCAGTATTTT. Its translation is CASSQDGAGLAGSDTQYF.

The chain links TRBV21-1 to TRBJ2-7; no check of the table's D call, TRBD2, against the DNA was made. TRBV21-1 is given as a pseudogene. This CDR3 is 12 amino acids long. This chain's CDR3 is CASSISVDEQYF. CDR3 DNA: TGTGCCAGCAGCATTTCCGTTGACGAGCAGTACTTC.

Here the CDR3 reads CASSGTRLAGVGTDTQYF. CDR3 coding DNA: TGTGCCAGCAGTGGGACACGACTAGCGGGAGTCGGAACAGATACGCAGTATTTT. The chain joins TRBV7-9 to TRBJ2-3, with 12 positions matching TRBD2. Per the germline V gene, CDR1 is SEHNR and CDR2 is FQNEAQ (reference sequence). V was clipped by 6 bases and J by 3 bases; unmatched bases: 13. The length of the CDR3 is 18 residues.

This clone was recorded a few times. The chain carries TRBV29-1 and TRBJ2-1; D call uncertain. Between the trimmed V and J ends, which lost 7 bases and 8 bases, there was a span of 15 bases. Germline CDR1 is SQVTM and CDR2 is ANQGSEA. There are 12 residues in the CDR3. The chain's CDR3 is CSAVKGVDEQFF. In DNA form, the CDR3 reads TGCAGCGCAGTCAAGGGCGTCGATGAGCAGTTCTTC.

This clone was observed once. V is TRBV7-9 and J is TRBJ1-4; D is perhaps TRBD1 (5 bases). V was clipped by 4 bases and J by 5 bases, with 14 bases between them. Looked up from germline, CDR1 is SEHNR and CDR2 is FQNEAQ (reference sequence). The length of the CDR3 is 15 residues. DNA of the CDR3: TGTGCCAGCAGCTCTCCGGGACGGATGAATGAAAAACTGTTTTTT. The encoded protein is CASSSPGRMNEKLFF.

This sequence joins TRBV25-1 and TRBJ1-1; D gene uncertain. Germline V CDR1 and CDR2: MGHDK, SYGVNS. This CDR3 is 11 amino acids long. The germline V and J ends were trimmed by 8 bases and 6 bases, with 10 bases remaining between them. As DNA, the CDR3 is TGTGCCAGCGCCCACGGGGCTGAAGCTTTCTTT. This translates into CASAHGAEAFF. Full variable domain (outside the CDR3, taken from reference TRBV25-1 and TRBJ1-1): EADIYQTPRYLVIGTGKKITLECSQTMGHDKMYWYQQDPGMELHLIHYSYGVNSTEKGDLSSESTVSRIRTEHFPLTLESARPSHTSQYLCASAHGAEAFFGQGTRLTVV.

As for this clone: The junction differs from germline at one of its ends, possibly a read error. The chain employs TRBV7-7 and TRBJ2-3; D gene ambiguous. The CDR3 length is 13 residues. Per the germline V gene, CDR1 is SSHAT and CDR2 is FNYEAQ (reference sequence). The CDR3 bases are TGTGCTAGCAGCTATCGAATGGCAGATACGCAGTATTTT. Translated: CASSYRMADTQYF.

This chain joins TRBV27 and TRBJ2-3; TRBD1 aligns across 9 bases. Germline V CDR1 and CDR2: MNHEY, SMNVEV (reference sequence). The CDR3 spans 16 residues. Trimming took 3 bases from V and 2 from J; bases not matched to a gene: 6. The CDR3 loop reads CASSFLGQGFTDTQYF. CDR3 bases: TGTGCCAGCAGTTTCTTGGGACAGGGCTTCACAGATACGCAGTATTTT.

The rearrangement links TRBV7-9 to TRBJ2-1; a weak D match, TRBD1 (5 bases). Trimming took 8 bases from V and 9 from J, leaving 17 bases between them. Germline-derived CDR1 and CDR2 are SEHNR and FQNEAQ (reference sequence). The CDR3 extends over 13 amino acids. The CDR3 DNA is TGTGCCAGCCGGTCCCCCCTTCAGGGTGAGCAGTTCTTC. Translated, it gives CASRSPLQGEQFF.

In DNA, the CDR3 is TGCAGCGCTCTTAGTGGCCCCGGGGAGCTGTTTTTT. Amino acids: CSALSGPGELFF. The genes are TRBV29-1 and TRBJ2-2, with D unresolved. The V and J ends lost 7 bases and 6 bases respectively, with 12 bases between them. CDR3 length equals 12 residues. CDR1 is SQVTM and CDR2 is ANQGSEA in the germline V gene.

The chain combines TRBV7-2 with TRBJ2-2; D remains unclear. Germline CDR1 is SGHTA and CDR2 is FQGNSA. The CDR3 totals 12 residues. The germline V and J ends were trimmed by 2 bases and 2 bases, with 0 bases remaining between them. CDR3 protein: CASSLNTGELFF. CDR3 DNA: TGTGCCAGCAGCTTAAACACCGGGGAGCTGTTTTTT.

The chain recombines TRBV7-9 with TRBJ2-2; no clear D gene. CDR3 size: 13 residues. Looked up from germline, CDR1 is SEHNR and CDR2 is FQNEAQ (reference sequence). V lost 5 bases and J lost 3, with 7 bases in between. CDR3 amino acids: CASSNQYTGELFF. For the CDR3, the DNA is TGTGCCAGCAGCAATCAGTACACCGGGGAGCTGTTTTTT. The whole variable domain, remainder taken from reference TRBV7-9 and TRBJ2-2, is DTGVSQNPRHKITKRGQNVTFRCDPISEHNRLYWYRQTLGQGPEFLTYFQNEAQLEKSRLLSDRFSAERPKGSFSTLEIQRTEQGDSAMYLCASSNQYTGELFFGEGSRLTVL.

This clone showed up just once. The CDR3 is CASSEWVPRTSYEQYF. In DNA form, the CDR3 reads TGTGCCAGCAGTGAATGGGTCCCTCGTACATCCTACGAGCAGTACTTC. The chain joins TRBV2 to TRBJ2-7; the D is unclear. Germline CDR1 reads SNHLY; CDR2 reads FYNNEI. Deletions cut 2 bases from V and 1 base from J, with 15 bases between. The CDR3 spans 16 residues.

The V gene is TRBV27, the J gene TRBJ2-7; a weak D match, TRBD1 (6 bases). The germline V and J ends were trimmed by 6 bases and 3 bases, with 18 bases remaining between them. Germline V gene lookup returns CDR1 MNHEY and CDR2 SMNVEV (reference sequence). The CDR3 loop spans 15 amino acids. The CDR3 region has the DNA TGTGCCAGCAGGATTGCGGACAGCCCGCTCTACGAGCAGTACTTC. Translating it yields CASRIADSPLYEQYF.

The rearrangement joins TRBV5-6 to TRBJ1-2, with 10 positions matching TRBD1. This CDR3 is 14 amino acids long. Unmatched junction bases numbered 4, after V lost 0 bases and J lost 8 bases. CDR1 and CDR2 from the germline V gene are SGHDT and YYEEEE. The CDR3 spells CASSLGQGAGGYTF. The CDR3 nucleotides read TGTGCCAGCAGCTTGGGACAGGGGGCTGGCGGCTACACCTTC.

The V and J genes are TRBV6-1 and TRBJ2-5, with 8 bases matching TRBD2. J gave up 4 bases and V 6 bases, and 7 bases lay outside the gene matches. In germline, CDR1 is MNHNS, CDR2 SASEGT. This CDR3 region has 14 residues. The CDR3 loop reads CASRVAGIGETQYF. DNA for the CDR3: TGTGCCAGCAGGGTAGCGGGAATCGGAGAGACCCAGTACTTC.

This clone was recorded a few times. This chain connects TRBV19 to TRBJ2-3, with a possible D match to TRBD2 (6 bases). V was cut by 3 bases and J by 0 bases, with 13 bases left in between. This CDR3 has 16 amino acids. Per germline, CDR1 LNHDA and CDR2 SQIVND (reference sequence). The DNA of the CDR3 is TGTGCCAGTAGTATGGGCTCCGGGACTAGCACAGATACGCAGTATTTT. Translation: CASSMGSGTSTDTQYF.

The genes are TRBV5-5 and TRBJ2-7; a weak D match, TRBD1 (5 bases). The CDR3 loop spans 14 amino acids. In germline, CDR1 is SGHKS, CDR2 YYEKEE (reference sequence). Trimming took off 2 bases at V and 3 bases at J, with 12 bases between the two ends. The CDR3 DNA reads as TGTGCCAGCAGCTTACTGACAGATAACTACGAGCAGTACTTC. Translating it yields CASSLLTDNYEQYF.

The genes are TRBV6-6 and TRBJ2-7, with D maybe TRBD2 (6 bases). CDR3 length equals 14 residues. V was shortened by 0 bases and J by 6 bases, with 12 bases between the two germline ends. The germline CDR1 and CDR2 sequences are MNHNY and SVGAGI (reference sequence). The CDR3 coding sequence is TGTGCCAGCAGTTACTCGTCTGGGGGAGGCGAGCAGTACTTC. Encoded protein: CASSYSSGGGEQYF.

For this clone: In the same sample, other DNA sequences code for this CDR3. The chain combines TRBV27 with TRBJ1-2; TRBD1 matches at 10 bases. The CDR3 is 13 residues long. V shed 4 bases, J shed 6 bases, and the junction held 2 bases outside the gene matches. Looked up from germline, CDR1 is MNHEY and CDR2 is SMNVEV (reference sequence). The CDR3 DNA is TGTGCCAGCAGTTCCGGGACAGGGGATGGCTACACCTTC. Translated, it gives CASSSGTGDGYTF.

V gene TRBV19 combines with J gene TRBJ2-1, with D uncertain. Trimming cost V 1 base and J 2 bases, with 9 bases left between them. This CDR3 spans 15 amino acids. From germline, CDR1 is LNHDA and CDR2 SQIVND (reference sequence). The DNA of the CDR3 is TGTGCCAGTAGTATAGCCCAGGATCCCTACAATGAGCAGTTCTTC. This translates into CASSIAQDPYNEQFF.

V gene TRBV28 combines with J gene TRBJ2-3; D remains ambiguous. The germline V and J ends were trimmed by 3 bases and 2 bases, with 15 bases remaining between them. The CDR3 loop spans 16 amino acids. CDR1 MDHEN and CDR2 SYDVKM come from the germline V gene. CDR3: CASSLWRTSFTDTQYF. The CDR3, as DNA: TGTGCCAGCAGTTTGTGGCGAACCTCTTTCACAGATACGCAGTATTTT.

The V gene is TRBV6-5, the J gene TRBJ2-2; D uncertain. The CDR3 covers 11 residues. The germline CDR1 and CDR2 sequences are MNHEY and SVGAGI. Trimming removed 5 bases at V and 7 bases at J, with 5 bases between. The CDR3 region has the DNA TGTGCCAGCAGTGCCCTCGGGGAGCTGTTTTTT. Its protein is CASSALGELFF.